This is a list of T cell receptor beta chains from one sample in a study of shared clonotypes between healthy human individuals. The protocol was immunoSEQ multiplex PCR, while the TCRdb copy is restricted to in-frame clones and leaves out a portion. Counted here are over a million clones, roughly 96% occurring once; the ten biggest clones make up approximately 1.2%. The sequencing input was naive CD4+ T cells sorted from blood. The source of these receptors is a man aged 25 to 40 in good health. CDR3s include the opening cysteine and the closing phenylalanine or tryptophan. The D gene is left open where the match is weak. Clone size is not always given. Where it is, it says once, few, many or a class for expanded clones.

abundance	d_gene	v_gene	j_gene	CDR3aa	CDR3nt
-	-	TRBV5-4	TRBJ2-3	CASSLRASTDTQYF	TGTGCCAGCAGCTTACGGGCAAGCACAGATACGCAGTATTTT
-	-	TRBV6-4	TRBJ2-1	CASSVEGPGHNEQFF	TGTGCCAGCAGTGTTGAAGGGCCCGGGCACAATGAGCAGTTCTTC
-	-	TRBV2	TRBJ2-1	CASGENGNRYNEQFF	TGTGCCAGCGGGGAGAACGGGAATCGTTACAATGAGCAGTTCTTC
-	TRBD1	TRBV2	TRBJ1-1	CASSRGQGARLAEAFF	TGTGCCAGCAGTAGAGGGCAGGGGGCGCGTTTAGCTGAAGCTTTCTTT
-	TRBD2	TRBV14	TRBJ2-1	CASSQTSADNEQFF	TGTGCCAGCAGCCAAACTAGCGCCGATAATGAGCAGTTCTTC
-	TRBD1	TRBV28	TRBJ2-7	CASSPGQDYEQYF	TGTGCCAGCAGCCCGGGACAGGACTACGAGCAGTACTTC
-	TRBD1	TRBV6-1	TRBJ1-5	CASSAGGSYSNQPQHF	TGTGCCAGCAGTGCAGGGGGCAGCTATAGCAATCAGCCCCAGCATTTT
-	TRBD1	TRBV4-1	TRBJ1-5	CASSQDTDRERPQHF	TGCGCCAGCAGCCAGGATACGGACAGGGAACGGCCCCAGCATTTT
-	TRBD2	TRBV5-1	TRBJ2-3	CASSPGASGRRTDTQYF	TGCGCCAGCAGCCCTGGCGCTAGCGGGAGGAGAACAGATACGCAGTATTTT
-	TRBD2	TRBV14	TRBJ2-1	CASSQYSGTSGTYNEQFF	TGTGCCAGCAGCCAATATTCGGGGACTAGCGGGACGTACAATGAGCAGTTCTTC
-	-	TRBV11-2	TRBJ1-3	CASSLAPWVGSSGNTIYF	TGTGCCAGCAGCTTAGCCCCCTGGGTTGGCTCCTCTGGAAACACCATATATTTT
-	TRBD1	TRBV27	TRBJ1-2	CASSLGTGGFGYTF	TGTGCCAGCAGTTTAGGGACAGGGGGCTTTGGCTACACCTTC
-	TRBD2	TRBV5-4	TRBJ2-7	CASSLPLAGGRSEQYF	TGTGCCAGCAGCTTACCACTAGCGGGAGGGCGGTCTGAGCAGTACTTC
-	TRBD1	TRBV9	TRBJ2-7	CASSVTGVGEQYF	TGTGCCAGCAGCGTAACAGGGGTTGGCGAGCAGTACTTC
-	-	TRBV5-6	TRBJ1-1	CASSSLSDGTEAFF	TGTGCCAGCAGCTCGCTCTCTGACGGCACTGAAGCTTTCTTT
-	-	TRBV2	TRBJ2-1	CASTGVSYNEQFF	TGTGCCAGCACGGGGGTCTCCTACAATGAGCAGTTCTTC
-	-	TRBV5-1	TRBJ1-2	CASSLSNYGYTF	TGCGCCAGCAGCCTTTCCAACTATGGCTACACCTTC
once	TRBD1	TRBV5-5	TRBJ2-1	CASTLRGTGANEQFF	TGTGCCAGCACCCTCCGGGGGACAGGGGCGAATGAGCAGTTCTTC
few	-	TRBV5-4	TRBJ2-5	CASSLDRQETQYF	TGTGCCAGCAGCTTGGACAGACAAGAGACCCAGTACTTC
once	-	TRBV5-1	TRBJ1-4	CASSVQPNEKLFF	TGCGCCAGCAGTGTACAGCCTAATGAAAAACTGTTTTTT
once	-	TRBV28	TRBJ2-2	CASSLLGQELFF	TGTGCCAGCAGTTTATTGGGTCAAGAGCTGTTTTTT
-	-	TRBV5-6	TRBJ1-4	CASSRRDVGKLFF	TGTGCCAGCAGCAGGAGGGACGTCGGAAAACTGTTTTTT
-	-	TRBV29-1	TRBJ2-5	CSVERGETQYF	TGCAGCGTTGAGCGGGGAGAGACCCAGTACTTC
-	TRBD1	TRBV7-4	TRBJ2-3	CASRPAGGRGTDTQYF	TGTGCCAGCAGACCCGCAGGGGGCCGCGGCACAGATACGCAGTATTTT
-	-	TRBV7-9	TRBJ1-1	CASSLRSGDTEAFF	TGTGCCAGCAGCTTAAGGTCTGGGGACACTGAAGCTTTCTTT
-	-	TRBV2	TRBJ1-1	CASSAYNVGAFF	TGTGCCAGCAGTGCCTACAACGTCGGAGCTTTCTTT
once	-	TRBV6-6	TRBJ2-7	CASSYSDRGYEQYF	TGTGCCAGCAGTTACTCCGACAGAGGCTACGAGCAGTACTTC
-	TRBD1	TRBV18	TRBJ2-6	CASSQTGAGANVLTF	TGTGCCAGCTCACAGACAGGGGCTGGGGCCAACGTCCTGACTTTC
-	-	TRBV7-9	TRBJ2-1	CASSSYSGLPYNEQFF	TGTGCCAGCAGCTCCTATAGCGGACTTCCCTACAATGAGCAGTTCTTC
-	TRBD2	TRBV4-3	TRBJ2-3	CASSQDGGVGGRASTDTQYF	TGCGCCAGCAGCCAAGACGGCGGGGTCGGCGGGAGGGCAAGCACAGATACGCAGTATTTT
-	TRBD1	TRBV6-5	TRBJ2-1	CASSYTGEYEQFF	TGTGCCAGCAGTTACACAGGGGAGTATGAGCAGTTCTTC
-	TRBD2	TRBV14	TRBJ2-1	CASSPYLAGGPNEQFF	TGTGCCAGCAGCCCTTACTTGGCGGGAGGGCCAAATGAGCAGTTCTTC
-	-	TRBV7-9	TRBJ1-1	CASSDIGQLNTEAFF	TGTGCCAGCAGTGATATTGGACAGCTGAACACTGAAGCTTTCTTT
-	-	TRBV5-1	TRBJ2-7	CASSGLADPSYEQYF	TGCGCCAGCAGCGGCTTGGCGGACCCCTCCTACGAGCAGTACTTC
once	-	TRBV7-9	TRBJ1-2	CASSPDYIGQDGYTF	TGTGCCAGCAGCCCGGATTACATCGGGCAAGATGGCTACACCTTC
-	-	TRBV28	TRBJ2-3	CASSTPSDTQYF	TGTGCCAGCAGTACCCCGTCAGATACGCAGTATTTT
-	-	TRBV2	TRBJ2-7	CASSRVRASSYEQYF	TGTGCCAGCAGTCGGGTAAGAGCGAGCTCCTACGAGCAGTACTTC
-	TRBD2	TRBV28	TRBJ2-1	CASRGTSGRAFYNEQFF	TGTGCCAGCAGAGGGACTAGCGGGAGAGCATTCTACAATGAGCAGTTCTTC
-	TRBD1	TRBV6-1	TRBJ1-5	CASSTGGRQPQHF	TGTGCCAGCAGTACAGGGGGCCGGCAGCCCCAGCATTTT
-	-	TRBV18	TRBJ2-1	CASSPLRGRTPTAEQFF	TGTGCCAGCTCACCACTTCGGGGACGGACCCCGACGGCAGAGCAGTTCTTC
-	TRBD1	TRBV5-5	TRBJ1-5	CASSRDRASQPQHF	TGTGCCAGCAGCCGGGACAGGGCGAGTCAGCCCCAGCATTTT
-	-	TRBV27	TRBJ1-1	CASSLSDSSTEAFF	TGTGCCAGCAGTTTATCTGACAGTTCAACTGAAGCTTTCTTT
-	TRBD2	TRBV7-9	TRBJ2-1	CASSGLAGGPGNEQFF	TGTGCCAGCAGTGGTCTAGCGGGAGGGCCGGGCAATGAGCAGTTCTTC
-	TRBD2	TRBV11-3	TRBJ2-3	CASSRSGTYTDTQYF	TGTGCCAGCAGCCGCAGCGGGACCTACACAGATACGCAGTATTTT
-	-	TRBV5-1	TRBJ2-3	CASSLAGVTDTQYF	TGCGCCAGCAGCTTGGCCGGTGTCACAGATACGCAGTATTTT
-	-	TRBV7-9	TRBJ1-5	CASSLGGDSNQPQHF	TGTGCCAGCAGCTTAGGGGGAGATAGCAATCAGCCCCAGCATTTT
-	-	TRBV18	TRBJ2-5	CASSPTETGETQYF	TGTGCCAGCTCACCAACGGAAACTGGGGAGACCCAGTACTTC
-	TRBD1	TRBV5-1	TRBJ2-5	CASSSGQGETQYF	TGCGCCAGCAGCTCGGGACAGGGCGAGACCCAGTACTTC
-	-	TRBV7-2	TRBJ2-3	CASSLLGADTQYF	TGTGCCAGCAGCTTACTAGGGGCGGATACGCAGTATTTT
-	TRBD2	TRBV7-2	TRBJ2-1	CASSLGTSGRFNEQFF	TGTGCCAGCAGCTTAGGTACTAGCGGGAGGTTCAATGAGCAGTTCTTC
-	-	TRBV29-1	TRBJ1-1	CSVGGLFTEAFF	TGCAGCGTTGGAGGGTTGTTCACTGAAGCTTTCTTT
-	-	TRBV18	TRBJ2-2	CASSPYDTGELFF	TGTGCCAGCTCACCGTACGACACCGGGGAGCTGTTTTTT
-	TRBD2	TRBV28	TRBJ2-3	CASSVPGLAGGYGGTQYF	TGTGCCAGCTCCGTCCCGGGACTAGCGGGAGGGTACGGTGGTACGCAGTATTTT
-	TRBD2	TRBV28	TRBJ2-1	CASSSRGGRRTNEQFF	TGTGCCAGTTCGAGCCGGGGGGGCCGGAGGACCAATGAGCAGTTCTTC